These 2 T cell receptor beta chains originate from one sample sequenced in a study of human T cells and chemical hapten exposure. This sample's time point: patch test 3, about 24 weeks after DPC sensitization. Treatment reported: therapeutic diphenylcyclopropenone sensitization with weekly scalp DPC. From the RACE reads, TCRdb called clonotypes with MiXCR, one entry per CDR3 protein. The table shows some 96,000 distinct CDR3 sequences, with around 25% occurring only once. The specimen comprised whole blood, sampled in connection with sensitization to the hapten diphenylcyclopropenone (DPC). The receptor set was obtained from a man aged 35 to 55 with alopecia areata. Some clones in this sample may be carry-over from other donors' samples.

This clonotype was found a few times. V is TRBV12-3 or TRBV12-4 and J is TRBJ2-5; 9 bases map to TRBD2. This CDR3 has 17 amino acids. V dropped 6 bases and J dropped 7; count of bases not matched to a gene: 18. In DNA, the CDR3 is TGTGCCAGCAGCCTAGGTAGTGGGGCTAGCGGGATCGGGACCCAGTACTTC. Translating gives CASSLGSGASGIGTQYF.

The CDR3 nucleotides read TGTGCCAGCAGCCCCTCCACGGACAGGGGGACTGAAGCTTTCTTT. Translating gives CASSPSTDRGTEAFF. The J gene is TRBJ1-1, the V gene TRBV7-2, with 10 bases identical to TRBD1. Germline V CDR1 and CDR2: SGHTA, FQGNSA. This CDR3 region has 15 residues. The V segment lost 5 bases and the J segment 5 bases; nucleotides outside the gene matches: 8.